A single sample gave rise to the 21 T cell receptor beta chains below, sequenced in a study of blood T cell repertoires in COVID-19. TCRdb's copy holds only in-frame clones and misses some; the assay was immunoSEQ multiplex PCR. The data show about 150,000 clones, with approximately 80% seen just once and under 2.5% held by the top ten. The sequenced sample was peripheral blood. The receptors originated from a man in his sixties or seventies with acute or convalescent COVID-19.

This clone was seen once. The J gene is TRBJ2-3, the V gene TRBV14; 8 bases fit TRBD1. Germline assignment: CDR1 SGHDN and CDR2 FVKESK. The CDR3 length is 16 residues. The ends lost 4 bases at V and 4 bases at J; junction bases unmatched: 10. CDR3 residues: CASSLLLGQAADTQYF. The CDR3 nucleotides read TGTGCCAGCAGCCTCCTATTGGGACAGGCCGCAGATACGCAGTATTTT.

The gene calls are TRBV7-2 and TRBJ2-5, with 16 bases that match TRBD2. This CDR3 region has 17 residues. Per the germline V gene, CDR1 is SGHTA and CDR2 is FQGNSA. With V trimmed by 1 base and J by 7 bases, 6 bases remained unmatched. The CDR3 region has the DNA TGTGCCAGCAGCTTAGAAGGGACTAGCGGGAGGGGTGGGACCCAGTACTTC. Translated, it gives CASSLEGTSGRGGTQYF.

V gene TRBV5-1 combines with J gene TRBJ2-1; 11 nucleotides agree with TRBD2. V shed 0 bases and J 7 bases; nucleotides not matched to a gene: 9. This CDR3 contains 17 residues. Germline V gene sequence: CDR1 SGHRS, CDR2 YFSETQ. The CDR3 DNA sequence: TGCGCCAGCAGCTTGGTGCTAGCGGGAGGTAAACTAAATGAGCAGTTCTTC. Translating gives CASSLVLAGGKLNEQFF. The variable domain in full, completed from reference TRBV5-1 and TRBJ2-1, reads KAGVTQTPRYLIKTRGQQVTLSCSPISGHRSVSWYQQTPGQGLQFLFEYFSETQRNKGNFPGRFSGRQFSNSRSEMNVSTLELGDSALYLCASSLVLAGGKLNEQFFGPGTRLTVL.

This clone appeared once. The DNA of the CDR3 is TGTGCCAGCAGCACCGGGGGGATTCAGCCCCAGCATTTT. Encoded protein: CASSTGGIQPQHF. This rearrangement joins TRBV28 to TRBJ1-5; perhaps TRBD1 as D (5 bases). V gave up 6 bases and J gave up 6 bases, with 12 bases separating them. This CDR3 is 13 amino acids long. Germline V gene lookup returns CDR1 MDHEN and CDR2 SYDVKM.

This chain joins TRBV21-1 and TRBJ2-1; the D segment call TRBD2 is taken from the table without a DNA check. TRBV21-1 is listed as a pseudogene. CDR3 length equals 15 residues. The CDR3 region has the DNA TGTGCCAGCAGCAAAACCCCACTAGCATCGTATGAGCAGTTCTTC. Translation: CASSKTPLASYEQFF.

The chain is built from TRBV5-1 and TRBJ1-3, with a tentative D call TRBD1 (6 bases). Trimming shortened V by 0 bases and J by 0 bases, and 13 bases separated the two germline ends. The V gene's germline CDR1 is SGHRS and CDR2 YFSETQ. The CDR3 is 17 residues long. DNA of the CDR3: TGCGCCAGCAGCTTGGTGGGGGACACCAACTCTGGAAACACCATATATTTT. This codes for CASSLVGDTNSGNTIYF.

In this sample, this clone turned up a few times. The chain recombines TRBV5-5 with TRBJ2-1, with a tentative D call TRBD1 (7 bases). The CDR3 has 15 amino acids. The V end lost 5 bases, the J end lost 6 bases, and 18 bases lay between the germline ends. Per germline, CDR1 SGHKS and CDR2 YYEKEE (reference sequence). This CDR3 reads CASSYDRVGGNEQFF. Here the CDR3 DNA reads TGTGCCAGCAGTTACGACAGGGTGGGGGGCAATGAGCAGTTCTTC. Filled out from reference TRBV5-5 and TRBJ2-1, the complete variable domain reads DAGVTQSPTHLIKTRGQQVTLRCSPISGHKSVSWYQQVLGQGPQFIFQYYEKEERGRGNFPDRFSARQFPNYSSELNVNALLLGDSALYLCASSYDRVGGNEQFFGPGTRLTVL.

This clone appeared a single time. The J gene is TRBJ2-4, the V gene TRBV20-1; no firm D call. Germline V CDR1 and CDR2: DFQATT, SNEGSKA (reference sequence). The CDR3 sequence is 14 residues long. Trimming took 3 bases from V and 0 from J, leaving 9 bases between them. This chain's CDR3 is CSASREVAKNIQYF. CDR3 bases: TGCAGTGCTAGTAGAGAGGTAGCCAAAAACATTCAGTACTTC.

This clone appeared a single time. The CDR3 spells CASSLGGGQAVTGYTF. The CDR3 bases are TGTGCCAGCAGTTTGGGCGGCGGACAGGCGGTCACTGGCTACACCTTC. The chain recombines TRBV28 with TRBJ1-2; 7 positions match TRBD1. With 3 bases clipped from V and 7 bases from J, the junction kept 14 bases outside the gene matches. CDR1 MDHEN and CDR2 SYDVKM come from the germline V gene. The CDR3 is 16 residues long.

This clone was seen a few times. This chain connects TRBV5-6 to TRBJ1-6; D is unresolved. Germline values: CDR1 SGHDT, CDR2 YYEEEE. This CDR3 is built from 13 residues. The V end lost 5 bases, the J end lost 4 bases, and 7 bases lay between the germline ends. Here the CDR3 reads CASRGAYNSPLHF. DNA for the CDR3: TGTGCCAGCAGGGGAGCGTATAATTCACCCCTCCACTTT.

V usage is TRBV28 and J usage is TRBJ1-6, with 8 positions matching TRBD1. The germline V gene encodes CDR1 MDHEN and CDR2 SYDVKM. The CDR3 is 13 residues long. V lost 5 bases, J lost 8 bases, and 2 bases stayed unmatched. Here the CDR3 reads CASSRQGHSPLHF. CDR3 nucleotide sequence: TGTGCCAGCAGTAGACAGGGGCATTCACCCCTCCACTTT.

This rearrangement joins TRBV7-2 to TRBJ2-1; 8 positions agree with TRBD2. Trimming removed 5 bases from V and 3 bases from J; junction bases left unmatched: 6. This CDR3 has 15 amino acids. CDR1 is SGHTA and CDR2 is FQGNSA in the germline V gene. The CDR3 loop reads CASSPRTSLYNEQFF. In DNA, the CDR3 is TGTGCCAGCAGCCCGAGGACTAGCCTCTACAATGAGCAGTTCTTC.

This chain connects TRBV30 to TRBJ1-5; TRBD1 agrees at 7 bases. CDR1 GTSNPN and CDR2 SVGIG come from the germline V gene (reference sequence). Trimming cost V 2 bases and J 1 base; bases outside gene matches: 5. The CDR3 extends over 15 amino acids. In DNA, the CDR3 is TGTGCCTGGAGTAGGGGGCAGGCAAGCAATCAGCCCCAGCATTTT. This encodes CAWSRGQASNQPQHF. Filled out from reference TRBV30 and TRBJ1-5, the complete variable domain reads SQTIHQWPATLVQPVGSPLSLECTVEGTSNPNLYWYRQAAGRGLQLLFYSVGIGQISSEVPQNLSASRPQDRQFILSSKKLLLSDSGFYLCAWSRGQASNQPQHFGDGTRLSIL.

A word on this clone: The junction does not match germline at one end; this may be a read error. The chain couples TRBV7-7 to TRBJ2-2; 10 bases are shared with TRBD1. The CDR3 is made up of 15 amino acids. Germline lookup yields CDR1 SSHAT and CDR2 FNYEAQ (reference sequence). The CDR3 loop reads CASSPRQGATGELFF. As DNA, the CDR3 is TGTGCTAGCAGCCCTCGACAGGGGGCGACCGGGGAGCTGTTTTTT.

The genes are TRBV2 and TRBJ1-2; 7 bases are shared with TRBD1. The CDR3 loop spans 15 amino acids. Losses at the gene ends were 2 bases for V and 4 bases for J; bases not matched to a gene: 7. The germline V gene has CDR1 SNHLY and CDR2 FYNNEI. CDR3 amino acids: CASSELQGLGYGYTF. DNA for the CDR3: TGTGCCAGCAGTGAACTACAGGGGCTTGGCTATGGCTACACCTTC.

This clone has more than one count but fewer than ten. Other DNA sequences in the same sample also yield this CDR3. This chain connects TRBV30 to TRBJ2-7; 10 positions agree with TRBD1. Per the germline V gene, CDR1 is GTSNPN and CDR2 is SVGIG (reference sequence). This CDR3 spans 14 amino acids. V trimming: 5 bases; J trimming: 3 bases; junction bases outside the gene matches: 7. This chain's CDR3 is CAWRGGDRGYEQYF. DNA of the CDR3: TGTGCCTGGCGGGGGGGGGACAGGGGCTACGAGCAGTACTTC.

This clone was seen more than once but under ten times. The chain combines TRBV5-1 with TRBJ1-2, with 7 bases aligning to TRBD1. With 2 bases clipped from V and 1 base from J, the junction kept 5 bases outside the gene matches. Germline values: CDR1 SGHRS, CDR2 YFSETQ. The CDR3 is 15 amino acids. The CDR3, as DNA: TGCGCCAGCAGCTTTGAGACAGGGTTTAACTATGGCTACACCTTC. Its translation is CASSFETGFNYGYTF.

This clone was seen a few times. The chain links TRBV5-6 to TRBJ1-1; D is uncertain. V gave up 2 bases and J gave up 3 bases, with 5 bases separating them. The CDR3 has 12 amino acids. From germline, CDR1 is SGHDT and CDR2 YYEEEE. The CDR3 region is CASSFRDTEAFF. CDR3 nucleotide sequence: TGTGCCAGCAGCTTTCGTGACACTGAAGCTTTCTTT.

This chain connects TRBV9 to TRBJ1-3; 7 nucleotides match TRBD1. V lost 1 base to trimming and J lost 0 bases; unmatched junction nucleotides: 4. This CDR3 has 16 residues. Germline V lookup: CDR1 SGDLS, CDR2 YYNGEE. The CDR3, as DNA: TGTGCCAGCAGCGTATACCCAGGGGGCTCTGGAAACACCATATATTTT. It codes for CASSVYPGGSGNTIYF.

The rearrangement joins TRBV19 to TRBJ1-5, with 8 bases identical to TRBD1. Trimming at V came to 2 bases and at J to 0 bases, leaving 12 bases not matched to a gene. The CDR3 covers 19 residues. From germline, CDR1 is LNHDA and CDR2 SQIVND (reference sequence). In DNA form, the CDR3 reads TGTGCCAGTAGTATAATTCCCGGACAGGGCGTCGGTAGCAATCAGCCCCAGCATTTT. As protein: CASSIIPGQGVGSNQPQHF.

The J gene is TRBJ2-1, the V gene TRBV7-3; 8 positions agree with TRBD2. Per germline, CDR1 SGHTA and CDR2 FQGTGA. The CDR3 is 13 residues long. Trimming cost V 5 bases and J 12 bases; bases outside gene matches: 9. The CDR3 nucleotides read TGTGCCAGCAGCGCATCTAGCGGGTCGGGGCAGTTCTTC. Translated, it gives CASSASSGSGQFF. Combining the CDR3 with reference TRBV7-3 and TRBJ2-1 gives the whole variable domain GAGVSQTPSNKVTEKGKYVELRCDPISGHTALYWYRQSLGQGPEFLIYFQGTGAADDSGLPNDRFFAVRPEGSVSTLKIQRTERGDSAVYLCASSASSGSGQFFGPGTRLTVL.